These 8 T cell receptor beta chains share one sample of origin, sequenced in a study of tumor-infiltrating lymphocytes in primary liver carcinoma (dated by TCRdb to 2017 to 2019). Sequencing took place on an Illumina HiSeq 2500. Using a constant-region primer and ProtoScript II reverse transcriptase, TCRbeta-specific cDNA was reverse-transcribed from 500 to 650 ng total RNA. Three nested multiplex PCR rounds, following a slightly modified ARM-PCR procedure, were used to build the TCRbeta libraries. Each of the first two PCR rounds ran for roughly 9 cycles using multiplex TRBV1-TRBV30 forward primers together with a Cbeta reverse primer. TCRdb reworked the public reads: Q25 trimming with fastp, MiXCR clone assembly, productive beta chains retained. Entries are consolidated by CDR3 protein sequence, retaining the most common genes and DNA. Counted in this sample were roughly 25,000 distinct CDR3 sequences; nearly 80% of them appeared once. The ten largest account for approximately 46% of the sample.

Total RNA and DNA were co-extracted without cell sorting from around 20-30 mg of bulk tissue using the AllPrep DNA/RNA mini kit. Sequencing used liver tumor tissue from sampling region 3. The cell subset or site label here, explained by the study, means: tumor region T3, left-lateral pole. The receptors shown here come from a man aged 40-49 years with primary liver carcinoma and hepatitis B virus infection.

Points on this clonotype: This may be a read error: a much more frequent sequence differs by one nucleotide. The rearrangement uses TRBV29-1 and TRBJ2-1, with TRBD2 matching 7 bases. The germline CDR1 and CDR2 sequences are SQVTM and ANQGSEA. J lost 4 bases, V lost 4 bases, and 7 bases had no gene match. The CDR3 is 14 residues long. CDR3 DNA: TGCAGCGTTGGACTAGCCCCCACGTACAATGAGCAGTTCTTC. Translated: CSVGLAPTYNEQFF.

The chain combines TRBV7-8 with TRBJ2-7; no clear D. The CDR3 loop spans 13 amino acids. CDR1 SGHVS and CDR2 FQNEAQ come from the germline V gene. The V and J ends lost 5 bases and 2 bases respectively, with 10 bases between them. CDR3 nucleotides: TGTGCCAGCAGCCTCGACTCCGCCTACGAGCAGTACTTC. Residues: CASSLDSAYEQYF.

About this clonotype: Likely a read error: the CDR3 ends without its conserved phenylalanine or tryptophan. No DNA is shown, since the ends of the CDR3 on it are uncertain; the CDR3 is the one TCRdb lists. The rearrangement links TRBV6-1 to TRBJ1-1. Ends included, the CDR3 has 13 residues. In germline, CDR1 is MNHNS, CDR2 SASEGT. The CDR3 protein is CASNLDRNTEALL.

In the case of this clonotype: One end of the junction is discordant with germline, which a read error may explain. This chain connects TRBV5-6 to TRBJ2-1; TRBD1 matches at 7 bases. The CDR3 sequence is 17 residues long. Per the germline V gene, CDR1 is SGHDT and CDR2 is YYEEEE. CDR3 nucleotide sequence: TGTGCCGGCAGCCTGGGAAACAGGGGCAGCTCCTACAATGAGCAGTTCTTC. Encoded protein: CAGSLGNRGSSYNEQFF.

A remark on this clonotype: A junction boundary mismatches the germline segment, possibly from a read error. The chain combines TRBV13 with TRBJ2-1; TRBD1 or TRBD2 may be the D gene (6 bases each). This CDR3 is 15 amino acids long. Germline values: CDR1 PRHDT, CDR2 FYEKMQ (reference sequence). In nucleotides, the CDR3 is TGTGCCAGCAGCTTAACACCGGGGGCCTTCGATGAGCAGTTCTTT. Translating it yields CASSLTPGAFDEQFF.

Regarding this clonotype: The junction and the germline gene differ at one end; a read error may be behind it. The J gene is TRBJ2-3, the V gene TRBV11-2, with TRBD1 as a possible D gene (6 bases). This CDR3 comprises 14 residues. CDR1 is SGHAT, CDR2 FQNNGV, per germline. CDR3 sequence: CASNLEGDIDTQYF. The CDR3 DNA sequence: TGTGCCAGCAACTTAGAAGGGGACATAGATACGCAGTATTTT.

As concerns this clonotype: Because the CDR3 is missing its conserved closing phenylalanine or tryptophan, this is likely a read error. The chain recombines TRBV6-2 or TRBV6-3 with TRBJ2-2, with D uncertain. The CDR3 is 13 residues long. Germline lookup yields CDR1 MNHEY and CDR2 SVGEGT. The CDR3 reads CASSKSHTGELFS. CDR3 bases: TGTGCCAGCAGTAAGTCGCACACCGGAGAGCTGTTTTCT.

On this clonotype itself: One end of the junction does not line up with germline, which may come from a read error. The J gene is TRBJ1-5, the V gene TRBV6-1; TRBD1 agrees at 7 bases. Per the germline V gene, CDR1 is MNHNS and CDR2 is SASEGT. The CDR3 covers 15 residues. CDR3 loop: CACSVTGAFNLPQHF. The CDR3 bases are TGTGCATGCAGTGTCACAGGGGCCTTCAATCTGCCCCAGCATTTT.